This note documents a single T cell receptor (beta chain) sequence. Its antigen is unknown. The source of the sample is a study of T cell clonotyping in hematopoietic cell transplantation. The method was immunoSEQ multiplex PCR; TCRdb's version includes in-frame clones alone and lacks a portion of them. The table has roughly 4,600 clones, 95% to 96% seen once. Study conclusions and caveats: Pathologically expanded recipient clonotypes increased progressively from day 30 to day 180 as diversity fell.

Samples: about 28 days before transplant, then days 30, 100 and 180 after. This CDR3 contains 19 residues. Germline CDR1 SNHLY, CDR2 FYNNEI. With 4 bases clipped from V and 0 bases from J, the junction kept 8 bases outside the gene matches. This TCR derives from a male patient aged 35 to 55 who had an allogeneic stem cell transplant from a related donor, so the T cells may come from the graft donor. Some clones in this sample may be carry-over from other donors' samples. The chain is built from TRBV2 and TRBJ2-1; 14 nucleotides agree with TRBD2. Sequences were derived from PBMCs, sampled 100 days after allogeneic stem cell transplant. This CDR3 reads CASSGGTSGSKSSYNEQFF. CDR3 sequence (DNA): TGTGCCAGCAGTGGAGGGACTAGCGGGAGTAAGAGCTCCTACAATGAGCAGTTCTTC.